This T cell receptor (beta chain) was documented in a study of cytomegalovirus exposure and HLA in healthy donors. Deletions cut 4 bases from V and 9 bases from J, with 13 bases between. Germline V gene sequence: CDR1 LGHNA, CDR2 YSLEER. The CDR3 spans 13 residues. A remark on this clone: Its cognate antigen is unknown.

Overall study results and limits: Rare TCR sequences predominated, though certain public TCRs were found in many donors. For presence/absence analyses, sequencing depth was assumed to be roughly uniform across donors. TRBV6-2, TRBV6-3 and some other V segments were unresolvable in 87-base-pair reads.

PCR amplification relied on 60 Vbeta primers (plus 13 Jbeta primers). Assay used: immunoSEQ multiplex PCR; TCRdb lists only in-frame clones, some missing. The sample holds around 40,000 clones, about 72% seen once. It was healthy bone marrow donors who served as donors. The TCR sequence derives from a man aged 25 to 40 in good health and CMV-seronegative. Sequencing used PBMCs. This chain connects TRBV4-3 to TRBJ2-1; tentatively, D is TRBD2 (7 bases). CDR3 loop: CASSRGGQGEQFF. CDR3 DNA sequence: TGCGCCAGCAGCCGGGGGGGCCAGGGTGAGCAGTTCTTC.